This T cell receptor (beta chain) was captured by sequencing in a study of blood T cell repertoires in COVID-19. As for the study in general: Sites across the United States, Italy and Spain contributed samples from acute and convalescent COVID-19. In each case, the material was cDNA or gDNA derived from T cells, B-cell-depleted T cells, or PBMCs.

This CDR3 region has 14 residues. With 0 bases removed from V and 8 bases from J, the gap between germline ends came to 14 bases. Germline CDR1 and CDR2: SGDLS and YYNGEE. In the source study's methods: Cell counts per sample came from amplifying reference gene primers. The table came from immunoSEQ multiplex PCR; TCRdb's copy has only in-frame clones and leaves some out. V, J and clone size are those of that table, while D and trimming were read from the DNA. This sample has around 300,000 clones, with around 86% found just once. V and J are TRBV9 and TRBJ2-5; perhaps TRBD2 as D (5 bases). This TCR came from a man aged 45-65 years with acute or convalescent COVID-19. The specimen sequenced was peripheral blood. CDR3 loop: CASSVGITTGTQYF. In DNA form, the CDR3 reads TGTGCCAGCAGCGTAGGAATTACCACGGGAACCCAGTACTTC.